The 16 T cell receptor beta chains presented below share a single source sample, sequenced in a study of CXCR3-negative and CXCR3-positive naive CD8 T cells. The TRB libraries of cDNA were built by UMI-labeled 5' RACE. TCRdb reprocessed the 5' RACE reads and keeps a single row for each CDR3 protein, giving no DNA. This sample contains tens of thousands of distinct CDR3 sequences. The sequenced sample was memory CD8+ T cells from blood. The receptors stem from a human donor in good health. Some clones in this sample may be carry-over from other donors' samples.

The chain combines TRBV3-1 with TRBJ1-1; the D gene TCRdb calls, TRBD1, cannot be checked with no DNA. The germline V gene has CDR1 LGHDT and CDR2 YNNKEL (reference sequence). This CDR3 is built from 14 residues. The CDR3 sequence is CASSHGQINTEAFF.

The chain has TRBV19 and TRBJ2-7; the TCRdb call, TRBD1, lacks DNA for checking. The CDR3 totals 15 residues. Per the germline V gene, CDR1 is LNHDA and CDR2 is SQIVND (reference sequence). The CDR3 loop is CASSTAGTGLDEQYF. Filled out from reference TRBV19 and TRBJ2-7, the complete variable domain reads DGGITQSPKYLFRKEGQNVTLSCEQNLNHDAMYWYRQDPGQGLRLIYYSQIVNDFQKGDIAEGYSVSREKKESFPLTVTSAQKNPTAFYLCASSTAGTGLDEQYFGPGTRLTVT.

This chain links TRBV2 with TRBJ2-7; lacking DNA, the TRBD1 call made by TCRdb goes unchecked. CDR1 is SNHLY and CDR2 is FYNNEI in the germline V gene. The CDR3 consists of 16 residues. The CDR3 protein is CASRGGGGQGHYEQYF. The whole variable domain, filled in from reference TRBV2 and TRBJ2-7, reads EPEVTQTPSHQVTQMGQEVILRCVPISNHLYFYWYRQILGQKVEFLVSFYNNEISEKSEIFDDQFSVERPDGSNFTLKIRSTKLEDSAMYFCASRGGGGQGHYEQYFGPGTRLTVT.

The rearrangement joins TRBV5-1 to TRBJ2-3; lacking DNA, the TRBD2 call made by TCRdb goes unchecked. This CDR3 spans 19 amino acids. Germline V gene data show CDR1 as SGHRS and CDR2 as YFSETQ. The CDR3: CASSLKLAGLQSTADTQYF.

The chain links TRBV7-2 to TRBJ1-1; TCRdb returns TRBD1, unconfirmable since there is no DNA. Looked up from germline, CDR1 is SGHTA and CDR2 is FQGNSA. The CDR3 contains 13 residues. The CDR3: CASSWGYGTEAFF.

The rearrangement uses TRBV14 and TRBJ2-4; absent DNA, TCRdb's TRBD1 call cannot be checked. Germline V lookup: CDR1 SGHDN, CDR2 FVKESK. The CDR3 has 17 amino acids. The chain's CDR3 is CASSPPSGQGLKNIQYF.

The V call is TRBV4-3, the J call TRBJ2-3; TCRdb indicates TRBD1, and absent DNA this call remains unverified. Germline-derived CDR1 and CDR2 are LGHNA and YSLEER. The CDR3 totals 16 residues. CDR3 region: CASSQWTGESTDTQYF.

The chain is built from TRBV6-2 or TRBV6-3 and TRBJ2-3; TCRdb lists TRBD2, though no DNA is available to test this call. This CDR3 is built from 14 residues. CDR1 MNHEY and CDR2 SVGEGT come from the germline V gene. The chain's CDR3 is CASKSGGATDTQYF.

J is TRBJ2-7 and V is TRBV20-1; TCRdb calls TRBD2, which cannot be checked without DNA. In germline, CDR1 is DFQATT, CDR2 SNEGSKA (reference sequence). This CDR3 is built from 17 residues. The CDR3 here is CSASFPGEGSFGYEQYF.

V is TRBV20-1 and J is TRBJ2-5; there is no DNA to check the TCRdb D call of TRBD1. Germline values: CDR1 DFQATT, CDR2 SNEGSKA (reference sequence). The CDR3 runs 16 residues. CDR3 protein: CSARDFMGPFQETQYF.

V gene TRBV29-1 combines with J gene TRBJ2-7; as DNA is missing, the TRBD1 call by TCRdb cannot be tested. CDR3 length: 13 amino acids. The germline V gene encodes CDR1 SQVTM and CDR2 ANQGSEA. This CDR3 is CSASRDRDYEQYF.

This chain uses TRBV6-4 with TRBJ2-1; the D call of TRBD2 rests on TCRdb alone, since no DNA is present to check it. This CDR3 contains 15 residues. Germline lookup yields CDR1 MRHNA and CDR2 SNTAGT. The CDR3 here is CASSRTSGDYNEQFF.

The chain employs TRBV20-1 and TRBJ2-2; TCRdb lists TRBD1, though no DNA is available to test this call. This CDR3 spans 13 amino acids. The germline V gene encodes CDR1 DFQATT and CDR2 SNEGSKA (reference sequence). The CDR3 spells CSASQALYGELFF.

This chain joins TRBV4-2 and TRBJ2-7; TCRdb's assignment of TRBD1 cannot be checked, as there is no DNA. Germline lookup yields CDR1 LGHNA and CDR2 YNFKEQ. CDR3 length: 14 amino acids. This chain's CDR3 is CASSARDSSYEQYF.

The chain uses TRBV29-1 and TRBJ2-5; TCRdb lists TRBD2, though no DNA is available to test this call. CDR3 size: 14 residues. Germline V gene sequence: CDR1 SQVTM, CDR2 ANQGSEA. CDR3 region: CSVGTSGAQETQYF. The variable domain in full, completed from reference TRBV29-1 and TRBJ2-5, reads SAVISQKPSRDICQRGTSLTIQCQVDSQVTMMFWYRQQPGQSLTLIATANQGSEATYESGFVIDKFPISRPNLTFSTLTVSNMSPEDSSIYLCSVGTSGAQETQYFGPGTRLLVL.

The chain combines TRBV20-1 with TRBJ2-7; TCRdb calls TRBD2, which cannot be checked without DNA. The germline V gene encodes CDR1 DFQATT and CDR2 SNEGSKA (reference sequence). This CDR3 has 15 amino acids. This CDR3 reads CSAGPDTSGSYEQYF.